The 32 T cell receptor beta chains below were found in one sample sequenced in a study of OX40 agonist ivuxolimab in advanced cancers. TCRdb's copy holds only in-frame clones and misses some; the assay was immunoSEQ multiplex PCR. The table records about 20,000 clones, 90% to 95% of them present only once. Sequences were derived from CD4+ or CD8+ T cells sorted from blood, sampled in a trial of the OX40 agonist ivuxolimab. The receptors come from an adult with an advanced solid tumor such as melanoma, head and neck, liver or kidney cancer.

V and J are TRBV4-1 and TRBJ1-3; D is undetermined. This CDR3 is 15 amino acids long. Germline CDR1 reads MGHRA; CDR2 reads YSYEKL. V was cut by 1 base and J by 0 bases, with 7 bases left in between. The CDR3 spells CASSQGPNSGNTIYF. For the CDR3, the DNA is TGCGCCAGCAGCCAAGGACCGAACTCTGGAAACACCATATATTTT.

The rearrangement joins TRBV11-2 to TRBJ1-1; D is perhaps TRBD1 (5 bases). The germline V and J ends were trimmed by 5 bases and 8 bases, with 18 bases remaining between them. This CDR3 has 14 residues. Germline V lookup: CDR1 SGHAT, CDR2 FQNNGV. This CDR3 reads CASSLEGRDQEAFF. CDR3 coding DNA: TGTGCCAGCAGCCTCGAGGGCCGGGACCAAGAAGCTTTCTTT. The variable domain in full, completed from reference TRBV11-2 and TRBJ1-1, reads EAGVAQSPRYKIIEKRQSVAFWCNPISGHATLYWYQQILGQGPKLLIQFQNNGVVDDSQLPKDRFSAERLKGVDSTLKIQPAKLEDSAVYLCASSLEGRDQEAFFGQGTRLTVV.

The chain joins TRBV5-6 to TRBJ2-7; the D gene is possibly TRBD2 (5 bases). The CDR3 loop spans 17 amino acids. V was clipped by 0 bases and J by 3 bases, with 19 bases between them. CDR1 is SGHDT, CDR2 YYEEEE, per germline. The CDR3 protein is CASSLVNRGPQLYEQYF. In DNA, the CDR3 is TGTGCCAGCAGCTTGGTAAATCGGGGTCCACAGCTCTACGAGCAGTACTTC.

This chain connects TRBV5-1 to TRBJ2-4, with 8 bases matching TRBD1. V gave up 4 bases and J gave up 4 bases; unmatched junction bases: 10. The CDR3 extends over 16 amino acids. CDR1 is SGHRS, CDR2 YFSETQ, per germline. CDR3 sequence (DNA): TGCGCCAGCAGCCCAACTCAGGGGGCTGGGAAAAACATTCAGTACTTC. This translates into CASSPTQGAGKNIQYF. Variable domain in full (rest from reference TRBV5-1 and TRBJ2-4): KAGVTQTPRYLIKTRGQQVTLSCSPISGHRSVSWYQQTPGQGLQFLFEYFSETQRNKGNFPGRFSGRQFSNSRSEMNVSTLELGDSALYLCASSPTQGAGKNIQYFGAGTRLSVL.

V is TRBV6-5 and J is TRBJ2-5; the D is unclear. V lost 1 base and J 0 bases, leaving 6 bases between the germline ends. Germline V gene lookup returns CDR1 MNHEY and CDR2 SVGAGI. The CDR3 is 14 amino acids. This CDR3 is CASSYFPNQETQYF. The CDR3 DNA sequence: TGTGCCAGCAGTTACTTTCCTAACCAAGAGACCCAGTACTTC.

As DNA, the CDR3 is TGTGCCTGGACCCCAACCGACGGGGGATTCTATGGCTACACCTTC. Amino acids: CAWTPTDGGFYGYTF. The chain links TRBV30 to TRBJ1-2; perhaps TRBD1 as D (5 bases). V shed 4 bases and J shed 4 bases, with 19 bases lying between them. The CDR3 totals 15 residues. Germline V lookup: CDR1 GTSNPN, CDR2 SVGIG (reference sequence).

CDR3 coding DNA: TGTGCCACCACACCTAGCGGGGGGGGCCAAGAGACCCAGTACTTC. Translating gives CATTPSGGGQETQYF. The chain employs TRBV19 and TRBJ2-5; TRBD2 matches at 12 bases. CDR3 length: 15 amino acids. Germline V gene data show CDR1 as LNHDA and CDR2 as SQIVND (reference sequence). V shed 10 bases and J 1 base; nucleotides not matched to a gene: 7.

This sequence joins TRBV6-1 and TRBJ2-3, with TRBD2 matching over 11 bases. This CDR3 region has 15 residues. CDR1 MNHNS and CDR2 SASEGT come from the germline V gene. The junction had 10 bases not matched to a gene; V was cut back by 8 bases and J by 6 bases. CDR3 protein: CASGASGGRRDTQYF. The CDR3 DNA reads TGTGCCAGCGGCGCTAGCGGGGGGCGGCGGGATACGCAGTATTTT.

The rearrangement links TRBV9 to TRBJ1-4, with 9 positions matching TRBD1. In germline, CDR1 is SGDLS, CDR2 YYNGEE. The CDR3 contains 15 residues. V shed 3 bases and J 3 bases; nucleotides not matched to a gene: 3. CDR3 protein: CASSAGQGPNEKLFF. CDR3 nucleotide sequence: TGTGCCAGCAGCGCGGGACAGGGACCTAATGAAAAACTGTTTTTT.

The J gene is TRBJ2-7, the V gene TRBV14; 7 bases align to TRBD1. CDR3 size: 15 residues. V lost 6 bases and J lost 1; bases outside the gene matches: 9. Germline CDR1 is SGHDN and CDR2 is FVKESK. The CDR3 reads CASSQSGQRSYEQYF. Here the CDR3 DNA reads TGTGCCAGCAGTCAGTCGGGACAGCGATCCTACGAGCAGTACTTC.

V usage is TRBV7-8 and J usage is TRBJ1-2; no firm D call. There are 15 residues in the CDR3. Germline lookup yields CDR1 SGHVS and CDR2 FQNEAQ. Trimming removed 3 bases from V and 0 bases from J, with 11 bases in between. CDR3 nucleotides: TGTGCCAGCAGCTTGCCACCTGCGGCTAACTATGGCTACACCTTC. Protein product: CASSLPPAANYGYTF.

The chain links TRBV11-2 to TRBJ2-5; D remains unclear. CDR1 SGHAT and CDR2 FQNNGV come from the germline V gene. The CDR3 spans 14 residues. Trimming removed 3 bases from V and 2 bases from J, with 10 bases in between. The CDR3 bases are TGTGCCAGCAGCTTCCCCATGCGACAAGAGACCCAGTACTTC. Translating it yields CASSFPMRQETQYF.

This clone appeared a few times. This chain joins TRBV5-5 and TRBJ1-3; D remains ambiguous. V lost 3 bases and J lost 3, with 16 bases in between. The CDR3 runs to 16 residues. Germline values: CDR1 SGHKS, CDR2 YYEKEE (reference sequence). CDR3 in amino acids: CASSYAPRDLGNTIYF. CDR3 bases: TGTGCCAGCAGCTATGCGCCCAGAGACCTTGGAAACACCATATATTTT.

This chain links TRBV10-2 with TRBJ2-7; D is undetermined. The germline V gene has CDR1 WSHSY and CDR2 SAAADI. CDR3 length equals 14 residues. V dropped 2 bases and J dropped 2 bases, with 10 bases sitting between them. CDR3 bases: TGCGCCAGCAGTGAGCCATCAAGTACCTACGAGCAGTACTTC. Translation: CASSEPSSTYEQYF.

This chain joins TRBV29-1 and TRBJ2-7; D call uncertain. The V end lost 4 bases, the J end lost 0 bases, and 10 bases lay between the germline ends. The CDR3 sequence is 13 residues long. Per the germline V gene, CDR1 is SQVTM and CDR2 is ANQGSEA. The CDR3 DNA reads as TGCAGCGTTGTGGTGGGGAACTCCTACGAGCAGTACTTC. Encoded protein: CSVVVGNSYEQYF.

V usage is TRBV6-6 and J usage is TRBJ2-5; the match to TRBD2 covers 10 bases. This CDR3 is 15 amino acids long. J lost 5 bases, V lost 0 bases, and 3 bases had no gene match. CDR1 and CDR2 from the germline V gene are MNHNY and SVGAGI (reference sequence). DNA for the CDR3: TGTGCCAGCAGTTACTCCCTAGCGGGGGATGAGACCCAGTACTTC. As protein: CASSYSLAGDETQYF.

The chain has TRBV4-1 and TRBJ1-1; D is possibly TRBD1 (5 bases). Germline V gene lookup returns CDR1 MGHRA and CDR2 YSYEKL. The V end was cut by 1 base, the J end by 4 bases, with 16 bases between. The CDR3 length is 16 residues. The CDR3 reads CASSQVEGDVGTEAFF. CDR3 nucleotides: TGCGCCAGCAGCCAAGTCGAAGGGGATGTTGGCACTGAAGCTTTCTTT.

The CDR3 here is CASSSGDDQPQHF. The CDR3 bases are TGTGCCAGCAGCAGCGGGGACGATCAGCCCCAGCATTTT. V and J are TRBV6-5 and TRBJ1-5; TRBD1 might be the D (5 bases). Germline CDR1 and CDR2: MNHEY and SVGAGI. CDR3 length: 13 residues. V lost 6 bases, J lost 5 bases, and 11 bases lay in between.

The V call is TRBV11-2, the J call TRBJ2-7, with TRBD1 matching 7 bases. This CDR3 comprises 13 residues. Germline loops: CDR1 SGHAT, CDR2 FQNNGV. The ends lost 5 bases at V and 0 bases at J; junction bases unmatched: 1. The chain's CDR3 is CASSTGASYEQYF. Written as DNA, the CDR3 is TGTGCCAGCAGCACAGGGGCCTCCTACGAGCAGTACTTC.

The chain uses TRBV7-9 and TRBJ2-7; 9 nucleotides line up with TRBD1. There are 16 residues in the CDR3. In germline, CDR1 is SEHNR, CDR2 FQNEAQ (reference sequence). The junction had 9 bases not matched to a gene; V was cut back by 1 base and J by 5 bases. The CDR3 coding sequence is TGTGCCAGCAGCTTAGATGGGACAGGGAAGTACGACGAGCAGTACTTC. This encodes CASSLDGTGKYDEQYF.

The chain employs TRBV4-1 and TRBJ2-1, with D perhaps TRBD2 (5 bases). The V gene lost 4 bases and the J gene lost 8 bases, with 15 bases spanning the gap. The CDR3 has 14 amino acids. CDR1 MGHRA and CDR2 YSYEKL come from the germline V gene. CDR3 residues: CASSPDSLGDEQFF. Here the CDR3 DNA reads TGCGCCAGCAGCCCGGACTCCCTAGGCGATGAGCAGTTCTTC.

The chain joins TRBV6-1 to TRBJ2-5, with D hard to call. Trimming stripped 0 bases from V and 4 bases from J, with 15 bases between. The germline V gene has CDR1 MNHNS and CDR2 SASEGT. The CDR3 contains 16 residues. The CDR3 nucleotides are TGTGCCAGCAGTGAAGCGGCTGCCTCCTATGGAGAGACCCAGTACTTC. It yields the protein CASSEAAASYGETQYF.

The CDR3 nucleotides are TGTGCCAGCAGCTTGGCCGCGGGGTATGGGGCTAACTATGGCTACACCTTC. Amino acid sequence: CASSLAAGYGANYGYTF. The chain is built from TRBV5-5 and TRBJ1-2; the D is unclear. The CDR3 loop spans 17 amino acids. The germline CDR1 and CDR2 sequences are SGHKS and YYEKEE (reference sequence). Trimming cost V 0 bases and J 0 bases, with 15 bases left between them.

CDR3 in DNA: TGTGCCAGCGGGTTGGGGGGTGACGAAAAACTGTTTTTT. As protein: CASGLGGDEKLFF. The chain recombines TRBV7-9 with TRBJ1-4; D perhaps matches TRBD1 (5 bases). Between the trimmed V and J ends, which lost 8 bases and 8 bases, there was a span of 15 bases. This CDR3 region has 13 residues. In germline, CDR1 is SEHNR, CDR2 FQNEAQ (reference sequence). Using reference TRBV7-9 and TRBJ1-4 for the parts outside the CDR3, the full variable domain is DTGVSQNPRHKITKRGQNVTFRCDPISEHNRLYWYRQTLGQGPEFLTYFQNEAQLEKSRLLSDRFSAERPKGSFSTLEIQRTEQGDSAMYLCASGLGGDEKLFFGSGTQLSVL.

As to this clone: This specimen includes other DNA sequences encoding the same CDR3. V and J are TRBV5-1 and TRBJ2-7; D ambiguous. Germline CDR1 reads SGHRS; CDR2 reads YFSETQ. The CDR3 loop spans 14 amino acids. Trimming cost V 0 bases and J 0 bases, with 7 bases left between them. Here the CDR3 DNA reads TGCGCCAGCAGCTTGGAGGGCAGCTCCTACGAGCAGTACTTC. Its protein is CASSLEGSSYEQYF.

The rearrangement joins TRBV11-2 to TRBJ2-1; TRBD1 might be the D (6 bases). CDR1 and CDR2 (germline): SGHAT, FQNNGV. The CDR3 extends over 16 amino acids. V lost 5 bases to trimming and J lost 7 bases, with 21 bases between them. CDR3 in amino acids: CASSPLTPGVGNEQFF. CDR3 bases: TGTGCCAGCAGCCCCCTAACACCAGGGGTAGGGAATGAGCAGTTCTTC.

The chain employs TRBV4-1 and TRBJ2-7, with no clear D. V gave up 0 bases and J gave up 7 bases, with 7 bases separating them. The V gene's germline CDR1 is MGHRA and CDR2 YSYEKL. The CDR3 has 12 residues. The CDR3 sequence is CASSQDLGEQYF. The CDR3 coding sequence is TGCGCCAGCAGCCAAGATTTGGGGGAGCAGTACTTC.

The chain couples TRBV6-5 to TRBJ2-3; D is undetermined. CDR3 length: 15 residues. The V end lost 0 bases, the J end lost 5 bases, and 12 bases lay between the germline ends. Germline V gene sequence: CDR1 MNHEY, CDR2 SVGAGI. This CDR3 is CASSYSNWNGDTQYF. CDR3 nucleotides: TGTGCCAGCAGTTACTCGAACTGGAATGGAGATACGCAGTATTTT.

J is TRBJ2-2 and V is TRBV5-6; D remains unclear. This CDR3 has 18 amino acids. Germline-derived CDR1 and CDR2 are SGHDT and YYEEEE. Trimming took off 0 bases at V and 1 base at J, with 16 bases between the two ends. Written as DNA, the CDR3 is TGTGCCAGCAGCTTGGAACACTATACTTACGTGAACACCGGGGAGCTGTTTTTT. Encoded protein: CASSLEHYTYVNTGELFF.

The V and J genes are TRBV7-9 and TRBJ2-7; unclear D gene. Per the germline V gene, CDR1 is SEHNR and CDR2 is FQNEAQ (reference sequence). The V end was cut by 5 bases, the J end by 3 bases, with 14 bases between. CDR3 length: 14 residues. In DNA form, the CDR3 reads TGTGCCAGCAGCCCGGACGGCTTAATCTACGAGCAGTACTTC. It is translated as CASSPDGLIYEQYF.

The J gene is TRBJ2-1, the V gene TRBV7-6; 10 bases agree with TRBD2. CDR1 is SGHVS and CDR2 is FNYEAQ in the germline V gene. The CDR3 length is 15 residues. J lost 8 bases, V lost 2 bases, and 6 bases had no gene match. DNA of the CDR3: TGTGCCAGCAGCTTACAGCGGGGGGGCCCCGATGAGCAGTTCTTC. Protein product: CASSLQRGGPDEQFF. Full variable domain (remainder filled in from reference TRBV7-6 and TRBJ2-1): GAGVSQSPRYKVTKRGQDVALRCDPISGHVSLYWYRQALGQGPEFLTYFNYEAQQDKSGLPNDRFSAERPEGSISTLTIQRTEQRDSAMYRCASSLQRGGPDEQFFGPGTRLTVL.

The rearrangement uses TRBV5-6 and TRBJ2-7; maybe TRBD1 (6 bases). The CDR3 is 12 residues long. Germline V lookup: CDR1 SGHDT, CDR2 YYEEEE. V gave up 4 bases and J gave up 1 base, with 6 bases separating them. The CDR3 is CASSGQSYEQYF. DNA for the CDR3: TGTGCCAGCAGCGGACAGTCCTACGAGCAGTACTTC.